A single sample is the source of the 2 T cell receptor beta chains below, sequenced in a study of vaccination and CD4 T cells after COVID-19. No antigens are known for them. Treatment indicated: approximately 9-day PBMC culture with coronavirus spike peptide pools or control peptides (ViraFEST assay). Sequencing of DNA taken from cultured CD4+ T cells relied on the Oncomine TCR Beta short-read assay. Each CDR3 protein gets one entry after TCRdb re-called the PCR reads with MiXCR. This sample yields some 16,000 distinct CDR3 sequences, of which approximately 48% are seen a single time; about an eighth belongs to the top ten. Sequences were obtained from CD4+ T cells from blood, cultured in vitro. These receptors were obtained from a human donor who had recovered from COVID-19.

This clonotype showed up just a few times. The chain joins TRBV7-8 to TRBJ1-5; a possible D gene is TRBD1 (5 bases). Germline-derived CDR1 and CDR2 are SGHVS and FQNEAQ. V was cut by 3 bases and J by 7 bases, with 13 bases left in between. CDR3 size: 14 residues. CDR3: CASSLGRGNQPQHF. The CDR3 coding sequence is TGTGCCAGCAGCTTGGGGAGGGGTAACCAGCCCCAGCATTTT.

V is TRBV29-1 and J is TRBJ2-7, with D possibly matching TRBD2 (5 bases). Trimming removed 0 bases from V and 2 bases from J, with 20 bases in between. Germline V CDR1 and CDR2: SQVTM, ANQGSEA. The CDR3 sequence is 17 residues long. Written as DNA, the CDR3 is TGCAGCGTTGAAGAGGGCGGACTGGTCGGTGGAACCTACGAGCAGTACTTC. It yields the protein CSVEEGGLVGGTYEQYF.